Following are 19 T cell receptor beta chains from one sample sequenced in a study of cytomegalovirus exposure and HLA in healthy donors. A multiplex PCR was run with 60 Vbeta primers and 13 Jbeta primers. Generated by immunoSEQ multiplex PCR, the TCRdb table keeps only in-frame clones and is missing some. Of 90,000 to 150,000 clones listed, roughly three quarters were seen once; the top ten hold 15% to 20%. The specimen sequenced was PBMCs. The source of these receptors is a man between 50 and 59 years old in good health and CMV-seropositive.

The CDR3 protein is CASSPPFISVSSYEQYF. The DNA of the CDR3 is TGTGCCAGCAGTCCCCCTTTTATTAGCGTGAGCTCCTACGAGCAGTACTTC. The V and J genes are TRBV28 and TRBJ2-7; a weak D match, TRBD2 (5 bases). Germline V gene sequence: CDR1 MDHEN, CDR2 SYDVKM. V dropped 5 bases and J dropped 0 bases, with 20 bases sitting between them. The CDR3 runs to 17 residues.

J is TRBJ2-7 and V is TRBV29-1; 7 bases are a match to TRBD1. This CDR3 contains 12 residues. Losses at the gene ends were 6 bases for V and 4 bases for J; bases not matched to a gene: 6. Germline V lookup: CDR1 SQVTM, CDR2 ANQGSEA. For the CDR3, the DNA is TGCAGCGTCAGGGACAGTCGATACGAGCAGTACTTC. It yields the protein CSVRDSRYEQYF.

This rearrangement joins TRBV28 to TRBJ1-3, with D possibly being TRBD1 (5 bases). CDR1 is MDHEN, CDR2 SYDVKM, per germline. The CDR3 contains 19 residues. V lost 6 bases and J 0 bases, leaving 24 bases between the germline ends. The CDR3 DNA is TGTGCCAGCAGGCCGACAGACCGACTTACAACTCGCTCTGGAAACACCATATATTTT. Translated: CASRPTDRLTTRSGNTIYF.

This clone appeared a single time. The chain joins TRBV2 to TRBJ1-2, with unresolved D. The CDR3 has 12 residues. The germline V gene encodes CDR1 SNHLY and CDR2 FYNNEI. Trimming stripped 11 bases from V and 14 bases from J, with 24 bases between. The CDR3 is CAFVRQTSLYTF. The CDR3 nucleotides are TGTGCCTTTGTGAGGCAGACCTCTTTATATACCTTC.

This clone has a handful of counts. The chain carries TRBV11-2 and TRBJ2-1; 8 bases are shared with TRBD1. The germline V gene encodes CDR1 SGHAT and CDR2 FQNNGV. Trimming cost V 3 bases and J 4 bases; bases outside gene matches: 8. The CDR3 has 16 amino acids. In nucleotides, the CDR3 is TGTGCCAGCAGCTTCCAGACAGGGGCGTTTTACAATGAGCAGTTCTTC. Translated, it gives CASSFQTGAFYNEQFF.

V is TRBV2 and J is TRBJ2-1; 8 bases are shared with TRBD2. Germline V CDR1 and CDR2: SNHLY, FYNNEI. The CDR3 loop spans 13 amino acids. The J segment lost 15 bases and the V segment lost 1 base, leaving 8 bases of the junction unmatched. CDR3 bases: TGTGCCAGCAGTGAAGGGACTAGCCGTATTCGGTTCTTC. This sequence encodes CASSEGTSRIRFF. Full variable domain (remainder filled in from reference TRBV2 and TRBJ2-1): EPEVTQTPSHQVTQMGQEVILRCVPISNHLYFYWYRQILGQKVEFLVSFYNNEISEKSEIFDDQFSVERPDGSNFTLKIRSTKLEDSAMYFCASSEGTSRIRFFGPGTRLTVL.

J is TRBJ1-5 and V is TRBV11-2, with D tentatively TRBD1 (6 bases). Germline lookup yields CDR1 SGHAT and CDR2 FQNNGV. CDR3 length: 15 residues. V was cut by 5 bases and J by 5 bases, with 16 bases left in between. The CDR3 sequence is CASSRSGGGDQPQHF. The CDR3 DNA reads TGTGCCAGCAGCCGTAGTGGGGGCGGAGATCAGCCCCAGCATTTT.

This rearrangement joins TRBV5-1 to TRBJ1-1, with a possible D match to TRBD1 (5 bases). Germline V gene sequence: CDR1 SGHRS, CDR2 YFSETQ. This CDR3 is built from 15 residues. Deletions cut 4 bases from V and 0 bases from J, with 13 bases between. CDR3 in DNA: TGCGCCAGCAGCCCGGGGGGGACCATGAACACTGAAGCTTTCTTT. Protein: CASSPGGTMNTEAFF. The whole variable domain, filled in from reference TRBV5-1 and TRBJ1-1, reads KAGVTQTPRYLIKTRGQQVTLSCSPISGHRSVSWYQQTPGQGLQFLFEYFSETQRNKGNFPGRFSGRQFSNSRSEMNVSTLELGDSALYLCASSPGGTMNTEAFFGQGTRLTVV.

The sample holds one count of this clone. CDR3 region: CSVLQGKSYEQYF. The DNA of the CDR3 is TGCAGCGTTTTACAGGGGAAGTCCTACGAGCAGTACTTC. This rearrangement joins TRBV29-1 to TRBJ2-7; 7 bases agree with TRBD1. Germline V gives CDR1 SQVTM, CDR2 ANQGSEA. The CDR3 length is 13 residues. Trimming removed 5 bases from V and 1 base from J; junction bases left unmatched: 5.

This sequence joins TRBV19 and TRBJ1-5; 7 bases fit TRBD1. The CDR3 has 14 amino acids. Germline trimming cut 7 bases from V and 4 bases from J; bases unmatched to any gene: 7. Per germline, CDR1 LNHDA and CDR2 SQIVND (reference sequence). Here the CDR3 DNA reads TGTGCCAGTAACAAACAGGGGCCAAATCAGCCCCAGCATTTT. It translates to CASNKQGPNQPQHF.

The CDR3 DNA is TGCGCCAGCAGCCAAGATGGTAATAGATACAATGAGCAGTTCTTC. This codes for CASSQDGNRYNEQFF. This chain connects TRBV4-3 to TRBJ2-1, with D uncertain. V was clipped by 0 bases and J by 4 bases, with 10 bases between them. The CDR3 is made up of 15 amino acids. Germline V gene sequence: CDR1 LGHNA, CDR2 YSLEER.

This chain connects TRBV4-1 to TRBJ2-7, with D maybe TRBD2 (6 bases). Germline V gives CDR1 MGHRA, CDR2 YSYEKL. The CDR3 contains 14 residues. The V end lost 0 bases, the J end lost 5 bases, and 11 bases lay between the germline ends. The CDR3, as DNA: TGCGCCAGCAGCCAAGATAGCGGAGTTCACGAGCAGTACTTC. It yields the protein CASSQDSGVHEQYF.

This chain joins TRBV27 and TRBJ1-5; D is uncertain. The CDR3 loop spans 14 amino acids. V lost 5 bases and J lost 5, with 13 bases in between. The germline gives CDR1 MNHEY, CDR2 SMNVEV (reference sequence). This CDR3 is CASSGLSRDQPQHF. The CDR3 nucleotides are TGTGCCAGCAGTGGACTCTCCCGGGATCAGCCCCAGCATTTT.

This clone was counted between two and nine times. The V call is TRBV27, the J call TRBJ2-7, with D hard to call. Deletions cut 9 bases from V and 5 bases from J, with 17 bases between. The CDR3 is 13 amino acids. Germline V gene sequence: CDR1 MNHEY, CDR2 SMNVEV (reference sequence). CDR3 region: CASLSPLKNEQYF. The CDR3 DNA follows: TGTGCCAGTCTTTCCCCCCTTAAAAACGAGCAGTACTTC.

J is TRBJ2-1 and V is TRBV9, with a tentative D call TRBD1 (6 bases). Germline values: CDR1 SGDLS, CDR2 YYNGEE. The CDR3 runs 16 residues. V gave up 4 bases and J gave up 0 bases, with 14 bases separating them. The CDR3 nucleotides read TGTGCCAGCAGCACAAGACAGGCAAGCTCCTACAATGAGCAGTTCTTC. This codes for CASSTRQASSYNEQFF.

The chain recombines TRBV5-8 with TRBJ2-1; TRBD2 is a possible D gene (5 bases). The CDR3 spans 17 residues. Trimming removed 3 bases at V and 2 bases at J, with 18 bases between. Germline V gives CDR1 SGHTS, CDR2 YDEGEE. The CDR3 DNA is TGTGCCAGCAGCTCCTACTGGCTAGCCGAAGCCTACAATGAGCAGTTCTTC. Its protein product is CASSSYWLAEAYNEQFF.

This chain uses TRBV10-3 with TRBJ1-2, with D maybe TRBD1 (6 bases). Trimming removed 7 bases at V and 4 bases at J, with 16 bases between. In germline, CDR1 is ENHRY, CDR2 SYGVKD. This CDR3 has 14 amino acids. This CDR3 reads CAITRTESFYGYTF. DNA of the CDR3: TGTGCCATCACTAGGACAGAATCCTTCTATGGCTACACCTTC.

The chain has TRBV4-3 and TRBJ1-3; D remains unclear. Germline CDR1 reads LGHNA; CDR2 reads YSLEER. Trimming pared 4 bases from V and 4 bases from J, leaving 17 bases between. The CDR3 runs to 16 residues. CDR3 amino acids: CASSPGSPSSGNTIYF. As DNA, the CDR3 is TGCGCCAGCAGCCCGGGGAGTCCATCGTCCGGAAACACCATATATTTT.

The chain recombines TRBV28 with TRBJ2-7; D remains unclear. Deletions cut 3 bases from V and 3 bases from J, with 3 bases between. Germline V lookup: CDR1 MDHEN, CDR2 SYDVKM. The length of the CDR3 is 11 residues. Written as DNA, the CDR3 is TGTGCCAGCAGTTTCCTCTACGAGCAGTACTTC. Its protein product is CASSFLYEQYF. The whole variable domain, filled in from reference TRBV28 and TRBJ2-7, reads DVKVTQSSRYLVKRTGEKVFLECVQDMDHENMFWYRQDPGLGLRLIYFSYDVKMKEKGDIPEGYSVSREKKERFSLILESASTNQTSMYLCASSFLYEQYFGPGTRLTVT.